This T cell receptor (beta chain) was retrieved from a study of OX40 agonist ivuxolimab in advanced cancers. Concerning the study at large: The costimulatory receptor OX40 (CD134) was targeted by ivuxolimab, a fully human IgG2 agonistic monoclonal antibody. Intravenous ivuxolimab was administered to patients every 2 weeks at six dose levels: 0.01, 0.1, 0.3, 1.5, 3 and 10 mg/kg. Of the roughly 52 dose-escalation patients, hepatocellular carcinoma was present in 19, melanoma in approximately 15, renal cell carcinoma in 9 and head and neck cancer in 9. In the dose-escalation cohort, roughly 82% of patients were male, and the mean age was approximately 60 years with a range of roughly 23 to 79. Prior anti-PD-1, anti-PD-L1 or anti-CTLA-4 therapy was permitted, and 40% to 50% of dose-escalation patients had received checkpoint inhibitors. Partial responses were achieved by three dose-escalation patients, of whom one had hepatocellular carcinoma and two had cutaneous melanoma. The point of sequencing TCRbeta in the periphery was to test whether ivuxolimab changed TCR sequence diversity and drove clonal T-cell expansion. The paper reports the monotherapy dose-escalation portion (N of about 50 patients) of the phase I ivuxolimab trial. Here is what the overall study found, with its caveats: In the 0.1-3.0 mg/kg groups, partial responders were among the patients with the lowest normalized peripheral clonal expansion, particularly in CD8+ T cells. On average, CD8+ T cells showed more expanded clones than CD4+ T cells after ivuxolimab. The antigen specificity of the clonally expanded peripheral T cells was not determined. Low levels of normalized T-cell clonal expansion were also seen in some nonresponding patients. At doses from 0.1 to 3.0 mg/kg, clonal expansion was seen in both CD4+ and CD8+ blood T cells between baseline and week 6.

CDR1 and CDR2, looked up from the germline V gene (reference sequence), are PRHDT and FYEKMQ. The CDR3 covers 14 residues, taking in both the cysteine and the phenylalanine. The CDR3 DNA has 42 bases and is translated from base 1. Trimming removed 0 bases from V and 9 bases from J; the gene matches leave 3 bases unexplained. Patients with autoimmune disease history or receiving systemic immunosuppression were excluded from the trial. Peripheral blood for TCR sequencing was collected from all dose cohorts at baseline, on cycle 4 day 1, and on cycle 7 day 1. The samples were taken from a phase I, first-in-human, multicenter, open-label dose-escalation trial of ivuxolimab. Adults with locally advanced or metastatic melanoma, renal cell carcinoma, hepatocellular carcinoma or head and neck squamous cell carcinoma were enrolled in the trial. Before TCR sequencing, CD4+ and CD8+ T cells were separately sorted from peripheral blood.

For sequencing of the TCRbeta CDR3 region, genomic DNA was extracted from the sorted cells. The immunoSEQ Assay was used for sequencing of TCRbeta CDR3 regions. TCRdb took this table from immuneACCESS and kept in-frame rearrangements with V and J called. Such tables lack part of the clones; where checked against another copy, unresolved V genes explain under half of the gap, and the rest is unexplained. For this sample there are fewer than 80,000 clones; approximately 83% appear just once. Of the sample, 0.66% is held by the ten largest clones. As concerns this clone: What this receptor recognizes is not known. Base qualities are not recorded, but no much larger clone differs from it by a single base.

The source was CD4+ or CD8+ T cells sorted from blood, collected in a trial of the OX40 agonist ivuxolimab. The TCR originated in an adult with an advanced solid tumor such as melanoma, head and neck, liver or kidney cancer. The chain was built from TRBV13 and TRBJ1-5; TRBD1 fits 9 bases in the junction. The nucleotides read TGTGCCAGCAGCTTAGGGACAGGGGGAAGGCCCCAGCATTTT. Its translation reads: CASSLGTGGRPQHF.